A single sample is the source of the 8 T cell receptor beta chains below, sequenced in a study of T-cell memory formation after mild COVID-19. MiXCR, run by TCRdb on the 5' RACE reads, gives a single entry per CDR3 protein. This table has approximately 300,000 distinct CDR3 sequences, more than 15% appearing once. Sequencing was carried out using PBMCs or a T cell subset sorted from them (not recorded which). These receptors were collected from a man aged 18 to 29 who had mild COVID-19 (a few samples of this study predate the infection). Cell type and time point are not known.

The sample holds a few counts of this clonotype. This chain joins TRBV28 and TRBJ2-7, with D unresolved. Trimming removed 5 bases at V and 6 bases at J, with 14 bases between. The CDR3 has 13 residues. Germline CDR1 reads MDHEN; CDR2 reads SYDVKM. In DNA, the CDR3 is TGTGCCAGCAGTACGGGCCCTATCTTCGAGCAGTACGTC. The encoded protein is CASSTGPIFEQYV.

This clonotype turned up a few times. V and J are TRBV5-1 and TRBJ1-2; 9 bases are a match to TRBD1. J gave up 1 base and V 4 bases, and 11 bases lay outside the gene matches. CDR3 size: 17 residues. Germline-derived CDR1 and CDR2 are SGHRS and YFSETQ. The CDR3 loop reads CASSRDGTGRNNYGYTF. The CDR3 nucleotides are TGCGCCAGCAGCAGGGACGGGACAGGGAGAAATAACTATGGCTACACCTTC. Full variable domain (outside the CDR3, taken from reference TRBV5-1 and TRBJ1-2): KAGVTQTPRYLIKTRGQQVTLSCSPISGHRSVSWYQQTPGQGLQFLFEYFSETQRNKGNFPGRFSGRQFSNSRSEMNVSTLELGDSALYLCASSRDGTGRNNYGYTFGSGTRLTVV.

The chain carries TRBV5-1 and TRBJ2-1; TRBD2 matches at 8 bases. The germline gives CDR1 SGHRS, CDR2 YFSETQ. The CDR3 runs 14 residues. With 6 bases clipped from V and 10 bases from J, the junction kept 12 bases outside the gene matches. CDR3 region: CASNDPAGEREQFF. The CDR3, as DNA: TGCGCCAGCAACGATCCAGCGGGGGAAAGGGAGCAGTTCTTC.

The chain joins TRBV6-6 to TRBJ1-5, with a tentative D call TRBD1 (6 bases). The V end was cut by 2 bases, the J end by 2 bases, with 10 bases between. CDR3 length: 15 residues. Germline V lookup: CDR1 MNHNY, CDR2 SVGAGI (reference sequence). CDR3 amino acids: CASSYQGSGNQPQHF. CDR3 coding DNA: TGTGCCAGCAGTTACCAGGGGTCGGGCAATCAGCCCCAGCATTTT.

The chain recombines TRBV6-1 with TRBJ1-5; 8 nucleotides agree with TRBD1. V lost 2 bases, J lost 3 bases, and 9 bases stayed unmatched. The CDR3 loop spans 17 amino acids. The germline gives CDR1 MNHNS, CDR2 SASEGT. CDR3: CASSEWMRDRNNQPQHF. The DNA for the CDR3 is TGTGCCAGCAGTGAATGGATGAGGGACAGGAACAATCAGCCCCAGCATTTT.

This clonotype came up a few times. The CDR3 protein is CASSQDLAHEQYV. DNA of the CDR3: TGCGCCAGCAGCCAAGATTTAGCCCACGAGCAGTACGTC. The rearrangement links TRBV4-1 to TRBJ2-7; D unresolved. Germline V CDR1 and CDR2: MGHRA, YSYEKL. Deletions cut 0 bases from V and 5 bases from J, with 8 bases between. This CDR3 is built from 13 residues.

This clonotype was recorded many times. The chain has TRBV7-9 and TRBJ1-2; D not certain. CDR1 SEHNR and CDR2 FQNEAQ come from the germline V gene (reference sequence). The CDR3 has 11 amino acids. V was cut by 1 base and J by 6 bases, with 3 bases left in between. The CDR3 sequence is CASSLVDGYTF. Here the CDR3 DNA reads TGTGCCAGCAGCTTAGTGGATGGCTACACCTTC. Supplemented by reference TRBV7-9 and TRBJ1-2, the full variable domain reads DTGVSQNPRHKITKRGQNVTFRCDPISEHNRLYWYRQTLGQGPEFLTYFQNEAQLEKSRLLSDRFSAERPKGSFSTLEIQRTEQGDSAMYLCASSLVDGYTFGSGTRLTVV.

This clonotype has just a few counts. The V call is TRBV7-9, the J call TRBJ2-3, with D hard to call. V lost 5 bases to trimming and J lost 1 base, with 7 bases between them. Germline values: CDR1 SEHNR, CDR2 FQNEAQ (reference sequence). The CDR3 is 13 amino acids. The CDR3 DNA is TGTGCCAGCAGCCCGGAAGGCACAGATACGCAGTATTTT. Translating it yields CASSPEGTDTQYF.